The rows below give T cell receptor beta chains drawn from one sample of a study of OX40 agonist ivuxolimab in advanced cancers. The table came from immunoSEQ multiplex PCR; TCRdb's copy has only in-frame clones and leaves some out. The sample yields approximately 48,000 clones, about 87% seen once. The sample consisted of CD4+ or CD8+ T cells sorted from blood, taken in a trial of the OX40 agonist ivuxolimab. The receptors were sampled from an adult with an advanced solid tumor such as melanoma, head and neck, liver or kidney cancer. Each CDR3 is given with its conserved first and last residue. Fields, in order: CDR3 protein, CDR3 DNA, CDR3 length, V gene, J gene, clone size, D gene. A D gene is named only where the DNA matches it firmly. The size field is filled for only some rows; it gives once, few, many or a size class.

CDR3aa: CASSEGAASTNQPQHF; CDR3nt: TGTGCCAGCAGTGAGGGGGCAGCGAGCACAAATCAGCCCCAGCATTTT; len: 16; v_gene: TRBV25-1; j_gene: TRBJ1-5; abundance: -; d_gene: -
CDR3aa: CASSHAWTVEETQYF; CDR3nt: TGCGCCAGCAGCCATGCTTGGACAGTCGAAGAGACCCAGTACTTC; len: 15; v_gene: TRBV4-3; j_gene: TRBJ2-5; abundance: -; d_gene: -
CDR3aa: CASSRGTGTYEQYF; CDR3nt: TGCGCCAGCAGCCGCGGGACAGGAACCTACGAGCAGTACTTC; len: 14; v_gene: TRBV4-1; j_gene: TRBJ2-7; abundance: -; d_gene: TRBD1
CDR3aa: CASSSIWTGHYEQYF; CDR3nt: TGTGCCAGCAGCTCAATCTGGACAGGCCACTACGAGCAGTACTTC; len: 15; v_gene: TRBV5-6; j_gene: TRBJ2-7; abundance: once; d_gene: TRBD1
CDR3aa: CASSQAEKLFF; CDR3nt: TGCGCCAGCAGCCAAGCCGAAAAACTGTTTTTT; len: 11; v_gene: TRBV4-3; j_gene: TRBJ1-4; abundance: -; d_gene: -
CDR3aa: CASGRGQGKAGNTIYF; CDR3nt: TGTGCCAGTGGAAGGGGACAGGGAAAGGCTGGAAACACCATATATTTT; len: 16; v_gene: TRBV19; j_gene: TRBJ1-3; abundance: once; d_gene: TRBD1
CDR3aa: CATSKDRSNYGYTF; CDR3nt: TGTGCCACCAGCAAGGACAGATCTAACTATGGCTACACCTTC; len: 14; v_gene: TRBV15; j_gene: TRBJ1-2; abundance: -; d_gene: -
CDR3aa: CASTPDGTNQPQHF; CDR3nt: TGTGCCAGCACTCCGGACGGGACGAATCAGCCCCAGCATTTT; len: 14; v_gene: TRBV7-8; j_gene: TRBJ1-5; abundance: -; d_gene: -
CDR3aa: CASSLWNTEAFF; CDR3nt: TGTGCCAGCAGCTTATGGAACACTGAAGCTTTCTTT; len: 12; v_gene: TRBV11-3; j_gene: TRBJ1-1; abundance: once; d_gene: -
CDR3aa: CAISEGLVYEQYF; CDR3nt: TGTGCCATCAGTGAGGGGCTTGTCTACGAGCAGTACTTC; len: 13; v_gene: TRBV10-3; j_gene: TRBJ2-7; abundance: -; d_gene: -
CDR3aa: CASSGDGSTDTQYF; CDR3nt: TGTGCCAGCAGCGGAGACGGGAGCACAGATACGCAGTATTTT; len: 14; v_gene: TRBV9; j_gene: TRBJ2-3; abundance: -; d_gene: -
CDR3aa: CASSSLELAPINEQFF; CDR3nt: TGTGCCAGCAGCTCCTTGGAACTAGCGCCAATCAATGAGCAGTTCTTC; len: 16; v_gene: TRBV7-3; j_gene: TRBJ2-1; abundance: -; d_gene: TRBD2
CDR3aa: CASSLSRQGQIGYTF; CDR3nt: TGTGCCAGCAGCTTATCCCGACAGGGGCAAATCGGCTACACCTTC; len: 15; v_gene: TRBV7-9; j_gene: TRBJ1-2; abundance: -; d_gene: TRBD1
CDR3aa: CASSLDRVDNTQYF; CDR3nt: TGTGCCAGCAGCTTGGACAGGGTGGACAATACGCAGTATTTT; len: 14; v_gene: TRBV7-6; j_gene: TRBJ2-3; abundance: -; d_gene: TRBD1
CDR3aa: CASSTSYEQYF; CDR3nt: TGTGCCAGCAGTACGTCCTACGAGCAGTACTTC; len: 11; v_gene: TRBV27; j_gene: TRBJ2-7; abundance: -; d_gene: -
CDR3aa: CASSRDRINEQFF; CDR3nt: TGCGCCAGCAGCCGGGACAGGATCAATGAGCAGTTCTTC; len: 13; v_gene: TRBV5-1; j_gene: TRBJ2-1; abundance: -; d_gene: TRBD1
CDR3aa: CASSVLRGTGNYEQYF; CDR3nt: TGCGCCAGCAGCGTTCTTAGAGGGACAGGGAACTACGAGCAGTACTTC; len: 16; v_gene: TRBV4-3; j_gene: TRBJ2-7; abundance: -; d_gene: TRBD1